Sequencing of this TCR beta chain was carried out in a study of T cell responses to AZD1222 COVID-19 vaccine. Using immunoSEQ multiplex PCR, the repertoire was profiled, and TCRdb retains in-frame clones only, with some absent. The profile shows 120,000 to 150,000 clones, around 90% of them singletons. This clone has a handful of counts. Trimming cost V 4 bases and J 3 bases, with 9 bases left between them. There are 13 residues in the CDR3. Germline loops: CDR1 SGHNT, CDR2 YYREEE (reference sequence). Sequences were derived from peripheral blood, sampled on day 0 of MenACWY control vaccination. The sequence was obtained from an adult in good health. The chain has TRBV5-4 and TRBJ2-3; D unclear. The CDR3, as DNA: TGTGCCAGCAGCCCCCCCCGGACAGATACGCAGTATTTT. Protein: CASSPPRTDTQYF.